This T cell receptor beta chain comes out of a study of T cells in narcolepsy. A note on this clone: The antigen is undetermined.

Some clones are missing from TCRdb's copy, which holds only in-frame ones; the method was immunoSEQ multiplex PCR. The sample lists about 25,000 clones; approximately 85% were seen once. CDR1 and CDR2 (germline): SGDLS, YYNGEE. This CDR3 has 14 amino acids. J was trimmed by 3 bases and V by 3 bases; bases with no gene match: 4. The study, taken as a whole, reports: Comparing one patient's CSF and blood CD4+ clonotypes highlighted HCRT- and TRIB2-specific autoreactive clonotypes.

V is TRBV9 and J is TRBJ2-7, with TRBD1 identical over 9 bases. The clonotype was recovered from a human donor with narcolepsy. The material sequenced was CD45RA- memory CD4+ T cells from PBMCs. The CDR3 nucleotides are TGTGCCAGCAGCGCGGGACAGGGAATCTACGAGCAGTACTTC. Residues: CASSAGQGIYEQYF.